Listed here is a single T cell receptor beta chain. The sample belongs to a study of identifying expanded T cells in peripheral blood. TCRdb keeps only in-frame clones here, not all; method: immunoSEQ multiplex PCR. The table shows 100,000 to 150,000 clones, with 86% occurring only once. Trimming took off 4 bases at V and 3 bases at J, with 4 bases between the two ends. There are 12 residues in the CDR3. Per germline, CDR1 MNHEY and CDR2 SVGAGI. The sample taken for sequencing was blood. This TCR was recovered from a person between 18 and 75 years old in good health. The chain combines TRBV6-5 with TRBJ1-5; D remains unclear. CDR3 loop: CASSSFNQPQHF. The CDR3 DNA sequence: TGTGCCAGCAGTTCCTTCAATCAGCCCCAGCATTTT.